This T cell receptor beta chain was sequenced for a study of OX40 agonist ivuxolimab in advanced cancers. Study in general: Cancers in dose escalation were hepatocellular, melanoma, renal cell and head and neck. Among those enrolled, mean age was around 55 years (range about 20 to 79) and about 79% were male.

Germline CDR1 is MDHEN and CDR2 is SYDVKM. The CDR3 is made up of 13 amino acids. Trimming removed 6 bases at V and 1 base at J, with 8 bases between. Assay: immunoSEQ multiplex PCR; the TCRdb copy retains only in-frame clones and omits some. This table has 60,000 to 70,000 clones, 85% to 90% appearing once. This receptor was obtained from an adult with an advanced solid tumor such as melanoma, head and neck, liver or kidney cancer. The rearrangement links TRBV28 to TRBJ2-3, with D unclear. Sequencing was performed on CD4+ or CD8+ T cells sorted from blood, taken in a trial of the OX40 agonist ivuxolimab. The DNA of the CDR3 is TGTGCCAGCAGGGGGATGGGCACAGATACGCAGTATTTT. Residues: CASRGMGTDTQYF.